Listed below are T cell receptor beta chains from one sample, sequenced in a study of T-cell reconstitution after alpha-beta-depleted transplantation in children. TCRdb reanalysed the PCR reads using MiXCR and keeps one entry per CDR3 protein. The sample holds some 550,000 distinct CDR3 sequences, 15% to 20% seen once. Specimen: PBMCs from the stem cell graft donor, collected from the stem cell graft. These receptors came from a human donor who donated a stem cell graft to a child with acute lymphoblastic leukemia. Each CDR3 is given with its conserved first and last residue. Fields, in order: V gene, D gene, J gene, clone size, CDR3 DNA, CDR3 protein. The D gene is left open where the match is weak. Some rows have no size entry. The others give once, few or many, or a class for an expanded clone.

TRBV5-1	-	TRBJ2-7	-	TGCGCCAGCAGCGTGCCAAGCCCCTACGAGCAGTACTTC	CASSVPSPYEQYF
TRBV12-3/TRBV12-4	-	TRBJ1-3	-	TGTGCCAGCAGACGACCAAGGACGAGGCAAGGAAACACCATATATTTT	CASRRPRTRQGNTIYF
TRBV7-9	TRBD1	TRBJ2-3	once	TGTGCCAGCAGCTTAGGGGCAGGGGGAAACACAGATACGCAGTATTTT	CASSLGAGGNTDTQYF
TRBV30	-	TRBJ1-5	-	TGTGCCTGGAGCGGGTGGCTGGGGCAGCCCCAGCATTTT	CAWSGWLGQPQHF
TRBV12-3/TRBV12-4	-	TRBJ2-3	-	TGTGCCAGCAGCCGGAGCATAGGGGCTAGCACAGATACGCAGTATTTT	CASSRSIGASTDTQYF
TRBV11-2	-	TRBJ2-3	-	TGTGCCAGCAGCCGCCAGGGACCCCGCACAGATACGCAGTATTTT	CASSRQGPRTDTQYF
TRBV6-5	-	TRBJ1-1	-	TGTGCCAGCAGTTACTCAAGACGGAACACTGAAGCTTTCTTT	CASSYSRRNTEAFF
TRBV4-1	-	TRBJ1-5	-	TGCGCCAGCAGCCAAGAGCTGGGGCAGTTTGTCAATCAGCCCCAGCATTTT	CASSQELGQFVNQPQHF
TRBV27	-	TRBJ2-6	few	TGTGCCAGCACTATAGGACCGTACTCTGGGGCCAACGTCCTGACTTTC	CASTIGPYSGANVLTF
TRBV13	-	TRBJ2-2	few	TGTGCCAGCAGCTTAGTAACTACTAGTTTTACCGGGGAGCTGTTTTTT	CASSLVTTSFTGELFF
TRBV20-1	TRBD2	TRBJ2-7	many	TGCAGTGCTAGAGAAGTGACTAGCGGGGATTCCTACGAGCAGTACTTC	CSAREVTSGDSYEQYF
TRBV9	TRBD1	TRBJ2-1	-	TGTGCCAGCAGCGTAGTGACAGGGGCCTATGAGCAGTTCTTC	CASSVVTGAYEQFF
TRBV15	-	TRBJ1-6	few	TGTGCCACCGGGGAAAGGGGCGGATCACCCCTCCACTTT	CATGERGGSPLHF
TRBV7-2	-	TRBJ2-7	-	TGTGCCAGCAGCCCGTCGTCAACCTACGAGCAGTACTTC	CASSPSSTYEQYF
TRBV3-1	TRBD1	TRBJ1-2	-	TGTGCCAGCAGCCGAACCGGGACAGGCTATGGCTACACCTTC	CASSRTGTGYGYTF
TRBV5-1	TRBD1	TRBJ2-5	-	TGCGCCAGCAGCTCACAGGGGAATCCCCAAGAGACCCAGTACTTC	CASSSQGNPQETQYF
TRBV7-3	-	TRBJ1-1	-	TGTGCCAGCACCAAAATGCCGCTCGTCCAGGGAGGTAGGGTAAGAATGAACACTGAAGCTTTCTTT	CASTKMPLVQGGRVRMNTEAFF
TRBV20-1	-	TRBJ1-2	-	TGCAGTGCCGGGGATGTGAACTATGGCTACACCTTC	CSAGDVNYGYTF
TRBV20-1	-	TRBJ2-5	-	TGCAGTGCTAGAGACACCGGCCCTCAGACCCAGTACTTC	CSARDTGPQTQYF
TRBV5-1	-	TRBJ1-2	many	TGCGCCAGCAGCGTGGGGGAGGGCTGGTATGGCTACACCTTC	CASSVGEGWYGYTF
TRBV28	-	TRBJ1-5	few	TGTGCCAGCATTACAGGGAGTCAGCCCCAGCATTTT	CASITGSQPQHF
TRBV12-3/TRBV12-4	-	TRBJ2-7	-	TGTGCCAGCAGTTTGGACTTCTCCTACGAGCAGTACTTC	CASSLDFSYEQYF